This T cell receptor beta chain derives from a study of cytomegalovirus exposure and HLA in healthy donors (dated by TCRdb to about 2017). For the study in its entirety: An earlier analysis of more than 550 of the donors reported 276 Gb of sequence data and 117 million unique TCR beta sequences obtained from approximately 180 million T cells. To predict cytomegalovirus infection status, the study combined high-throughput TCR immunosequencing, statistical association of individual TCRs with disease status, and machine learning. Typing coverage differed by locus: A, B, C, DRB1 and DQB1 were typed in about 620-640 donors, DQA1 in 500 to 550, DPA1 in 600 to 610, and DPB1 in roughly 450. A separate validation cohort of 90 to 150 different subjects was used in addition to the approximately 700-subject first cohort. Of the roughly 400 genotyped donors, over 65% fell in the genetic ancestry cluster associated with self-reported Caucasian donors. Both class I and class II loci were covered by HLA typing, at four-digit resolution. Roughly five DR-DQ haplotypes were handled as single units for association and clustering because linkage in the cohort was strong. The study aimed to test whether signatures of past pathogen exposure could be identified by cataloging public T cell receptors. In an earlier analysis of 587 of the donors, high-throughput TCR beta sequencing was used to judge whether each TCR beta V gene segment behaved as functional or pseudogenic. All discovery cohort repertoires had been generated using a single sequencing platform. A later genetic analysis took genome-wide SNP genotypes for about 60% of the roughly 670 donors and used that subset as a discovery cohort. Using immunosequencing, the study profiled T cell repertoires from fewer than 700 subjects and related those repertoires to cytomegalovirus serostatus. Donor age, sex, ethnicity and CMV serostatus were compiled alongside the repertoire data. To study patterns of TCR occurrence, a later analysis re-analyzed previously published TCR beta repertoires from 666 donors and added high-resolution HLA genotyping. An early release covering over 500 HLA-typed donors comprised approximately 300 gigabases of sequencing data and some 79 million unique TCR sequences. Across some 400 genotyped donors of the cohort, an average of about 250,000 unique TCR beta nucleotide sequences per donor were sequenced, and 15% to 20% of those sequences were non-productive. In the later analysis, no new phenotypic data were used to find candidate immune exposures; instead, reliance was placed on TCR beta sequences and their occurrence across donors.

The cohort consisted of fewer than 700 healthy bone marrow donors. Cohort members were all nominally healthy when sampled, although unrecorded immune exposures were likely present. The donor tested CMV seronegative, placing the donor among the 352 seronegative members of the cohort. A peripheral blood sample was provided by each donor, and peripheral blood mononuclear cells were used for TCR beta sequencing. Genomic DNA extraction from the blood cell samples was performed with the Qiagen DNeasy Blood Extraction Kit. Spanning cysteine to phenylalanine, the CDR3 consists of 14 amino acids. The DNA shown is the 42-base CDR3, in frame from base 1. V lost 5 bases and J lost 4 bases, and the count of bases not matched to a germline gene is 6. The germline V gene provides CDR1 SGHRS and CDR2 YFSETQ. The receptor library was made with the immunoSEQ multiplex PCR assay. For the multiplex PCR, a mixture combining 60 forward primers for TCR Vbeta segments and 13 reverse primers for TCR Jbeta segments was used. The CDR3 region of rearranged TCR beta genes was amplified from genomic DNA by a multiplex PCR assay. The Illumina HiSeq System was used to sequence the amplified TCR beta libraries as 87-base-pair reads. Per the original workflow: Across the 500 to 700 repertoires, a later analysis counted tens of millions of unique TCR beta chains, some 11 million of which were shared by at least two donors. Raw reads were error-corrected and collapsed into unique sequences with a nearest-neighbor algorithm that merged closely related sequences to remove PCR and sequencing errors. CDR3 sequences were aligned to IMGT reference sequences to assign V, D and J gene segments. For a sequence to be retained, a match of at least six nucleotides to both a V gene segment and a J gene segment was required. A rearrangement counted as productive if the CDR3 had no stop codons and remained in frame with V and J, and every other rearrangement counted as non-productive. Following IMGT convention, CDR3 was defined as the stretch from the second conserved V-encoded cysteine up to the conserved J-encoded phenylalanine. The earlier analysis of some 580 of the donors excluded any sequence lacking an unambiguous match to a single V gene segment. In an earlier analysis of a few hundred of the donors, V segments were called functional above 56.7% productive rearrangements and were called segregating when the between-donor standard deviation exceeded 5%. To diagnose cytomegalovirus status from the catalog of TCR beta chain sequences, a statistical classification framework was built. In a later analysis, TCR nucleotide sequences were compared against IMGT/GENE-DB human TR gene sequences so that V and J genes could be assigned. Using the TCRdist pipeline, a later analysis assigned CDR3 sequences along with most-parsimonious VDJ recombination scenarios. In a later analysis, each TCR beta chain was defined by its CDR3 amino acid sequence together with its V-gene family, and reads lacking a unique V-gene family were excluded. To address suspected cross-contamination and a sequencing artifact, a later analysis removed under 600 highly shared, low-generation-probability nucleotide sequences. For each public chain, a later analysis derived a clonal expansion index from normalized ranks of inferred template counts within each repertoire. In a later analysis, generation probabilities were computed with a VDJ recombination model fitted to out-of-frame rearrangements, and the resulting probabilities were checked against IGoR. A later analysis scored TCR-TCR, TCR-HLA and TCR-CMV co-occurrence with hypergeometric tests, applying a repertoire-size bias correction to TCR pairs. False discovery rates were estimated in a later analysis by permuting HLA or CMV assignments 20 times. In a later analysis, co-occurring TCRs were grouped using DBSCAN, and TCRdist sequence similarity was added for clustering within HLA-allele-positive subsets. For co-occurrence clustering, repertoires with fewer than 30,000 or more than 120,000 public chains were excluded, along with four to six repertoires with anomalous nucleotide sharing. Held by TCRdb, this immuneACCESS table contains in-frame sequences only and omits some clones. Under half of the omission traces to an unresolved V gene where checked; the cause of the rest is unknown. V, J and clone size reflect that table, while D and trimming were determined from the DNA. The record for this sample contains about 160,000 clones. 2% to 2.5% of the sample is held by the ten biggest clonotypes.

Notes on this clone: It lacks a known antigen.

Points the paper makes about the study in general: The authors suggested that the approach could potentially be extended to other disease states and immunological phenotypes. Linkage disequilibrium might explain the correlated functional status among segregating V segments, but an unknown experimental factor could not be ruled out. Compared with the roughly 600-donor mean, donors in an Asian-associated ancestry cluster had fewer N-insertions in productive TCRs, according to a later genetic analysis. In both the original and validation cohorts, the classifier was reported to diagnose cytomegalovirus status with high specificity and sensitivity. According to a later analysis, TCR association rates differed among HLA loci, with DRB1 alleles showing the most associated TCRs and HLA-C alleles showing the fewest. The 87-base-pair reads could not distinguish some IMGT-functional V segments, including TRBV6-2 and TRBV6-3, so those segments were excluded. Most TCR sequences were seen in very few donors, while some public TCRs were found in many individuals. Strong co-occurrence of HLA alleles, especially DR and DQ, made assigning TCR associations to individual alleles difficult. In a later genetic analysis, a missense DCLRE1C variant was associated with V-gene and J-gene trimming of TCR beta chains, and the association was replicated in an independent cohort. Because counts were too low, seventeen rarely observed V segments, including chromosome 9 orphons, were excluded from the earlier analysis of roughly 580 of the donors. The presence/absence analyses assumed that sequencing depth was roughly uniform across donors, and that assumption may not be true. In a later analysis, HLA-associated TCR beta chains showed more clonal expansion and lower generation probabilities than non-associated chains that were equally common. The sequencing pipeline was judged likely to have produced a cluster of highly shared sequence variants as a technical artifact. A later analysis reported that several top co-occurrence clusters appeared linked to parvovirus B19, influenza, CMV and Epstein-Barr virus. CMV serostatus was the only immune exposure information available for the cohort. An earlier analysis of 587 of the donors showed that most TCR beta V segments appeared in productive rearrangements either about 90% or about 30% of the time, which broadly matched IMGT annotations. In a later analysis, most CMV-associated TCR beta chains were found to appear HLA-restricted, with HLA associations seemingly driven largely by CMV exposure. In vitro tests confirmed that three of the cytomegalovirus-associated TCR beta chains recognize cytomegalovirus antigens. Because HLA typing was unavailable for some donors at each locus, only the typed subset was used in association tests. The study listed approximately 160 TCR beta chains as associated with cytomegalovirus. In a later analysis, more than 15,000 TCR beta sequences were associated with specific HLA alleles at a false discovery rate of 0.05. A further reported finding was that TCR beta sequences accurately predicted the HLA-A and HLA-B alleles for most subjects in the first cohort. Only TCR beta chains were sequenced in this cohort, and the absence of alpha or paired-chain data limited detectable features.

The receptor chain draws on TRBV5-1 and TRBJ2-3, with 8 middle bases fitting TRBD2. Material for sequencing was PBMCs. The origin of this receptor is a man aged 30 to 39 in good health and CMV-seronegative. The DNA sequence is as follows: TGCGCCAGCAGAAGCGGGAGTACTCCAGATACGCAGTATTTT. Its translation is CASRSGSTPDTQYF.